The clone carrying this T cell receptor (beta chain) was detected only a few times. Its matching antigen is unknown. This sample is drawn from a study of CD8 T cells in ankylosing spondylitis. General study points: Before this, some motif variants had been reported in reactive arthritis synovial fluid and blood. Researchers reportedly found disease-linked clones significantly enriched in matched ankylosing spondylitis synovial fluid. Typical of ankylosing spondylitis blood, it appeared, was a TCR beta motif of roughly eight highly homologous variants.

TCR beta libraries were made by quantitative 5'-RACE with molecular barcodes. Each CDR3 protein is one row after TCRdb ran MiXCR on the 5' RACE reads. This sample carries around 130,000 distinct CDR3 sequences, roughly a sixth of them seen once, and the ten largest clones take 30% to 35%. Germline CDR1 MNHEY, CDR2 SMNVEV (reference sequence). The CDR3 totals 14 residues. J was trimmed by 6 bases and V by 8 bases; bases with no gene match: 2. The chain is built from TRBV27 and TRBJ2-1; 15 bases match TRBD2. What was sequenced was blood, either unsorted or a sorted T cell fraction (not recorded which). The source is a male donor with ankylosing spondylitis. CDR3 nucleotides: TGTGCCAGCGTGGGACTAGCGGGAGGCAATGAGCAGTTCTTC. Amino acid sequence: CASVGLAGGNEQFF.